This T cell receptor (beta chain) appears in the sequencing data of a study of blood T cell repertoires in COVID-19. Overall study context: COVID-19 samples from acute and convalescent phases originated in the United States, Italy and Spain.

Authors' processing steps: Amplifying reference gene primers gave estimates of nucleated cell counts. The data were produced by immunoSEQ multiplex PCR, yet TCRdb's version contains in-frame clones alone and is incomplete. V and J calls and clone size come straight from that table; D and trimming were deduced from the DNA. The sample has under 100,000 clones, about 70% seen once. V trimming: 5 bases; J trimming: 3 bases; junction bases outside the gene matches: 6. The CDR3 contains 15 residues. Germline V lookup: CDR1 LNHDA, CDR2 SQIVND (reference sequence). The source of this sequence is a woman aged 80 or over with active or convalescent COVID-19. The source material was peripheral blood. V is TRBV19 and J is TRBJ1-3; 8 bases are a match to TRBD1. The CDR3 loop reads CASSPTGERGNTIYF. The CDR3 nucleotides are TGTGCCAGTAGTCCGACAGGGGAACGTGGAAACACCATATATTTT. Full variable domain (remainder filled in from reference TRBV19 and TRBJ1-3): DGGITQSPKYLFRKEGQNVTLSCEQNLNHDAMYWYRQDPGQGLRLIYYSQIVNDFQKGDIAEGYSVSREKKESFPLTVTSAQKNPTAFYLCASSPTGERGNTIYFGEGSWLTVV.